Following are 11 T cell receptor beta chains from one sample sequenced in a study of blood T cells in healthy people across ages. Alongside a J-beta primer mix, a sample-barcoded 5' primer served in a second PCR lasting about 7 to 12 cycles. TCRdb reprocessed the 5' RACE reads with MiXCR, giving one entry per CDR3 protein. The top ten hold approximately 40% of the sample, which has 600,000 to 650,000 distinct CDR3 sequences, 58% seen once. The sample consisted of blood. The source is a man between 60 and 75 years old in good health.

The CDR3 nucleotides read TGTGCCAGCAGTGAAATTCGGACTAGTGGGGAGACCCAGTACTTC. Translating it yields CASSEIRTSGETQYF. The J gene is TRBJ2-5, the V gene TRBV2; 7 bases are a match to TRBD2. The CDR3 extends over 15 amino acids. The germline V gene encodes CDR1 SNHLY and CDR2 FYNNEI. V shed 2 bases and J 5 bases; nucleotides not matched to a gene: 8. The full variable domain, completed using reference TRBV2 and TRBJ2-5, is EPEVTQTPSHQVTQMGQEVILRCVPISNHLYFYWYRQILGQKVEFLVSFYNNEISEKSEIFDDQFSVERPDGSNFTLKIRSTKLEDSAMYFCASSEIRTSGETQYFGPGTRLLVL.

This clonotype has just a few counts. The chain's CDR3 is CASSLEWGLYNEQFF. CDR3 DNA: TGTGCCAGCAGCTTAGAGTGGGGCCTATACAATGAGCAGTTCTTC. The V gene is TRBV7-2, the J gene TRBJ2-1, with D perhaps matching TRBD1 (5 bases). There are 15 residues in the CDR3. Trimming took 1 base from V and 4 from J, leaving 11 bases between them. Germline V gene sequence: CDR1 SGHTA, CDR2 FQGNSA.

This clonotype came up a few times. The gene calls are TRBV5-1 and TRBJ2-7, with 7 nucleotides matching TRBD1. CDR3 length: 13 residues. The germline CDR1 and CDR2 sequences are SGHRS and YFSETQ. The V and J ends lost 3 bases and 3 bases, in that order; junction bases with no gene match: 3. DNA for the CDR3: TGCGCCAGCAGCTGGGACAGCGACTACGAGCAGTACTTC. Its translation is CASSWDSDYEQYF. The full variable domain, its missing parts supplied by reference TRBV5-1 and TRBJ2-7, is KAGVTQTPRYLIKTRGQQVTLSCSPISGHRSVSWYQQTPGQGLQFLFEYFSETQRNKGNFPGRFSGRQFSNSRSEMNVSTLELGDSALYLCASSWDSDYEQYFGPGTRLTVT.

This chain links TRBV2 with TRBJ2-5; D possibly uses TRBD1 or TRBD2 (5 bases each). CDR1 and CDR2 from the germline V gene are SNHLY and FYNNEI. The V end was cut by 9 bases, the J end by 10 bases, with 21 bases between. There are 13 residues in the CDR3. This chain's CDR3 is CASRRLATGGQYF. DNA of the CDR3: TGTGCCAGTCGTCGACTCGCCACTGGGGGCCAGTACTTC.

Points on this clonotype: Because the CDR3's place on the DNA is in doubt, the DNA is left out and the CDR3 is given as listed by TCRdb. This chain uses TRBV28 with TRBJ2-7; TRBD1, the table's D call, was not compared with the DNA. The CDR3 extends over 15 residues, inclusive of both ends. The germline V gene has CDR1 MDHEN and CDR2 SYDVKM. This CDR3 is CASSFGPGGTREQYF.

This clonotype was picked up one time. CDR3 bases: TGTGCCAGCAGCCAGACCGGGGTCACAGATACGCAGTATTTT. Its protein is CASSQTGVTDTQYF. The gene calls are TRBV3-1 and TRBJ2-3, with a weak D call TRBD2 (5 bases). This CDR3 comprises 14 residues. The V end was cut by 3 bases, the J end by 2 bases, with 9 bases between. Germline V gene lookup returns CDR1 LGHDT and CDR2 YNNKEL (reference sequence).

The chain uses TRBV3-1 and TRBJ2-4; 10 nucleotides align to TRBD2. This CDR3 is built from 18 residues. The germline CDR1 and CDR2 sequences are LGHDT and YNNKEL (reference sequence). The V segment lost 3 bases and the J segment 1 base; nucleotides outside the gene matches: 9. CDR3 sequence: CASSQETSSGGAKNIQYF. The CDR3 bases are TGTGCCAGCAGCCAGGAGACTTCTAGCGGGGGCGCCAAAAACATTCAGTACTTC.

The genes are TRBV28 and TRBJ1-5; D remains ambiguous. V was clipped by 7 bases and J by 3 bases, with 10 bases between them. The CDR3 length is 13 residues. CDR1 and CDR2 from the germline V gene are MDHEN and SYDVKM. The CDR3 DNA sequence: TGTGCCAGCACAGGAACCTACAATCAGCCCCAGCATTTT. It encodes CASTGTYNQPQHF.

CDR3 nucleotide sequence: TGCAGCGTTAACAGGGGGCCCTGGGATACCCAGTACTTC. Encoded protein: CSVNRGPWDTQYF. This chain links TRBV29-1 with TRBJ2-5; 9 bases are shared with TRBD1. CDR1 is SQVTM and CDR2 is ANQGSEA in the germline V gene. The CDR3 spans 13 residues. The V and J ends lost 5 bases and 8 bases, in that order; junction bases with no gene match: 9.

This sequence joins TRBV20-1 and TRBJ2-3; D remains unclear. This CDR3 is built from 13 residues. Trimming took 4 bases from V and 1 from J, leaving 9 bases between them. Germline CDR1 DFQATT, CDR2 SNEGSKA (reference sequence). The CDR3 reads CSANWFGTDTQYF. The CDR3 DNA reads as TGCAGTGCTAATTGGTTTGGCACAGATACGCAGTATTTT.

The chain is built from TRBV6-1 and TRBJ2-5, with D possibly TRBD1 on 6 matching bases. The CDR3 length is 15 residues. CDR1 is MNHNS and CDR2 is SASEGT in the germline V gene. Trimming removed 5 bases at V and 7 bases at J, with 20 bases between. This CDR3 reads CASSPNRAGGGTQYF. In nucleotides, the CDR3 is TGTGCCAGCAGTCCAAACAGGGCGGGTGGGGGGACCCAGTACTTC.